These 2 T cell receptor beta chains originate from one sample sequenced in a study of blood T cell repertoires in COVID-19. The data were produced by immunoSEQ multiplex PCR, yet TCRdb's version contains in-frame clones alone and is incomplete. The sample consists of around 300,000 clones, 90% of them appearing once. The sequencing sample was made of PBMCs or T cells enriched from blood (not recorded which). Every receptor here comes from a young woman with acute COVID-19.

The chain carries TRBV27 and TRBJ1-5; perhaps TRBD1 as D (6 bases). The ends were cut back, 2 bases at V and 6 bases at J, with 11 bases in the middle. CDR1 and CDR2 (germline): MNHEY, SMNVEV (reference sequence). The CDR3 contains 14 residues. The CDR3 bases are TGTGCCAGCAGTTTACGGGGGGGCCCTCAGCCCCAGCATTTT. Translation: CASSLRGGPQPQHF.

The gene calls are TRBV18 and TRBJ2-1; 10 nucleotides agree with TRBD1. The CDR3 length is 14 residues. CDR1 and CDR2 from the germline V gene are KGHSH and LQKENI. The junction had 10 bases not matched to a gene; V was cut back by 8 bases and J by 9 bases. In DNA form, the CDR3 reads TGTGCCAGCGGGCTTGGACAGGGGGGTGCTGAGCAGTTCTTC. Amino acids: CASGLGQGGAEQFF.